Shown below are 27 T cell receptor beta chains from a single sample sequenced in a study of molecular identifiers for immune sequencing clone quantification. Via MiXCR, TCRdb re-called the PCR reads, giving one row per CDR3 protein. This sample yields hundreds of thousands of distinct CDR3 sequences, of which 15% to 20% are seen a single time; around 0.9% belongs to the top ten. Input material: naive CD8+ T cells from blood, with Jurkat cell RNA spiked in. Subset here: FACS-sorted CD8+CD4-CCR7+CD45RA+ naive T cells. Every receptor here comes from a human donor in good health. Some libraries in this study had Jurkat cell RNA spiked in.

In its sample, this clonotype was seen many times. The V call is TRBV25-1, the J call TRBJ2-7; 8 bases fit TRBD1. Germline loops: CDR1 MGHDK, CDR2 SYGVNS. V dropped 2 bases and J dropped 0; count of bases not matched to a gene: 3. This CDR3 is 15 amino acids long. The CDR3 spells CASSETGGFSYEQYF. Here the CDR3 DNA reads TGTGCCAGCAGTGAAACAGGGGGGTTCTCCTACGAGCAGTACTTC.

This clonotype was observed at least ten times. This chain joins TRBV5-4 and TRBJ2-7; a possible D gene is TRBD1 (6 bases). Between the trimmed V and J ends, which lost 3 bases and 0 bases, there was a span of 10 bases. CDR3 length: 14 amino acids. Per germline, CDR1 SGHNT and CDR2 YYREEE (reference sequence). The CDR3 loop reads CASSYGQSSYEQYF. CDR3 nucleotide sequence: TGTGCCAGCAGCTACGGACAGAGCTCCTACGAGCAGTACTTC.

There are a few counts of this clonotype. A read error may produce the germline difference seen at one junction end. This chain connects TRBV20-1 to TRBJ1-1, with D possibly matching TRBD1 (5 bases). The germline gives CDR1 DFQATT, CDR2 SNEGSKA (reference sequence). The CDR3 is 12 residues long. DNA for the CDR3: TGCAGTGCTGGAGATGTATTCCAGGGAGCTTTCTTT. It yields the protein CSAGDVFQGAFF.

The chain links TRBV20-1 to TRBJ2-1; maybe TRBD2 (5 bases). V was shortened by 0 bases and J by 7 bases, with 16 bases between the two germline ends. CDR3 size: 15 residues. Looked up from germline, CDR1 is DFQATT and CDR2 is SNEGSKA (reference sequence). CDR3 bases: TGCAGTGCTAGAGATCCAGCCGGGGTATTAAATGAGCAGTTCTTC. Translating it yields CSARDPAGVLNEQFF.

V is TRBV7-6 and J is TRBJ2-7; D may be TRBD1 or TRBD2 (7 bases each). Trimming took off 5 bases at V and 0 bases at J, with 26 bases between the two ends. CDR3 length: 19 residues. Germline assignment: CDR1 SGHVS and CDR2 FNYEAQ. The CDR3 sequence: CASSPIGTAELAASYEQYF. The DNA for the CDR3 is TGTGCCAGCAGCCCCATCGGGACAGCTGAGCTAGCGGCCTCCTACGAGCAGTACTTC. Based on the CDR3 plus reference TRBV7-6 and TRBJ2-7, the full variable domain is GAGVSQSPRYKVTKRGQDVALRCDPISGHVSLYWYRQALGQGPEFLTYFNYEAQQDKSGLPNDRFSAERPEGSISTLTIQRTEQRDSAMYRCASSPIGTAELAASYEQYFGPGTRLTVT.

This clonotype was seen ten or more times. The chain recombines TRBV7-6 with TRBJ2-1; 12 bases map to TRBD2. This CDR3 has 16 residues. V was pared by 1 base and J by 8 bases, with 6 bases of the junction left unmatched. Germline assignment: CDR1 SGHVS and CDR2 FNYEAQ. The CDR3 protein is CASSLDPSGGADEQFF. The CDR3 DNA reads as TGTGCCAGCAGCTTAGATCCTAGCGGGGGGGCCGATGAGCAGTTCTTC.

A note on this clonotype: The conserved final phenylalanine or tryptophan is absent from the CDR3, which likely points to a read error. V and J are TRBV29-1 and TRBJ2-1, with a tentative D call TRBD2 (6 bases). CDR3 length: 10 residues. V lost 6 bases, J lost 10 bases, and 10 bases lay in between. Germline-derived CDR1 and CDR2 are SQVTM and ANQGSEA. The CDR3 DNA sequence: TGCAGCGTCGAGGAGGGGGAGCAGTTCCTC. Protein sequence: CSVEEGEQFL.

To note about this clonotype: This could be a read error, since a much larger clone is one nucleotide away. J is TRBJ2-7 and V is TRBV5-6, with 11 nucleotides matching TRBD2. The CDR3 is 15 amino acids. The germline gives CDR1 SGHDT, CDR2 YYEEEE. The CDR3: CASSYTTSGTYEQCF. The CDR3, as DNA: TGTGCCAGCAGCTATACGACTAGCGGGACCTACGAGCAGTGCTTC.

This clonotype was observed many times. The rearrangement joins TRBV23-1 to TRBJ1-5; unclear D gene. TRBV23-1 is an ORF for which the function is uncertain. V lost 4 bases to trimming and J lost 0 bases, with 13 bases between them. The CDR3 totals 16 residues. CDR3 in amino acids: CASSPMVEYSNQPQHF. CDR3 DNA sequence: TGCGCCAGCAGTCCAATGGTTGAGTATAGCAATCAGCCCCAGCATTTT.

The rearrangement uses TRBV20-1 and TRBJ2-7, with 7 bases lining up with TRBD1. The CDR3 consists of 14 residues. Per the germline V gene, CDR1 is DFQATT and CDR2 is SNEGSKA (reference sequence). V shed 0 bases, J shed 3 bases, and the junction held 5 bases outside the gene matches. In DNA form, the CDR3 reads TGCAGTGCTAGAGATAGGGACAGCTACTACGAGCAGTACTTC. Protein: CSARDRDSYYEQYF.

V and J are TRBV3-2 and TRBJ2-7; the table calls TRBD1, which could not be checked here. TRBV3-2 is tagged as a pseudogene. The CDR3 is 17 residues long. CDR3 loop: CASSQDRCSRRTNEQYF. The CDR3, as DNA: TGTGCCAGCAGCCAAGATCGTTGCTCCAGGCGGACAAACGAGCAGTACTTC.

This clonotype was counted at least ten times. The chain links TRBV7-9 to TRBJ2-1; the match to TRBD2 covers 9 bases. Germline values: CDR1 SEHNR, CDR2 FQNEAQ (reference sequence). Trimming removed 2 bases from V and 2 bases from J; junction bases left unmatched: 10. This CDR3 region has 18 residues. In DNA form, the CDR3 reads TGTGCCAGCAGCTTACGCGAGAGCGGGAGGATCGCCTACAATGAGCAGTTCTTC. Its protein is CASSLRESGRIAYNEQFF.

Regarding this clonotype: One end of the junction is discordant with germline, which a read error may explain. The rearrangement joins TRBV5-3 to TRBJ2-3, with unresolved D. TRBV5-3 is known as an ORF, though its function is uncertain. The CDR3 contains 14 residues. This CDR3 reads CASSLDRARWTQYF. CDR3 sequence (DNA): TGCGCCAGCAGCTTGGATCGGGCTCGCTGGACGCAGTATTTT.

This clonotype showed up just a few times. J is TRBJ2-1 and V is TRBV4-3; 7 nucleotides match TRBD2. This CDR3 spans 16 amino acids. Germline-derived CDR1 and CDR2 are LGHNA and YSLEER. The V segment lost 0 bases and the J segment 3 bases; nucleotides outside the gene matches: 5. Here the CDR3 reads CASSQERTRSYNEQFF. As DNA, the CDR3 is TGCGCCAGCAGCCAAGAGAGGACTAGGAGCTACAATGAGCAGTTCTTC.

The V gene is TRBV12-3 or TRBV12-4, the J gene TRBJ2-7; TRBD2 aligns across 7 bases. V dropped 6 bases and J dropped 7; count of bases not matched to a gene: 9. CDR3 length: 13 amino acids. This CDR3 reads CASRGGGGLEQYF. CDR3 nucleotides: TGTGCCAGCAGGGGGGGGGGGGGGTTGGAGCAGTACTTC.

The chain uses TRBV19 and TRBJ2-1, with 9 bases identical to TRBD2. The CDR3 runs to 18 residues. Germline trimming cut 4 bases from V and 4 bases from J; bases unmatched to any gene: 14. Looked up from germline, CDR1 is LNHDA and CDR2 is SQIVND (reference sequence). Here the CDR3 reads CASSTFLPTSGYYNEQFF. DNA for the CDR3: TGTGCCAGTAGTACGTTCCTCCCGACTAGCGGATATTACAATGAGCAGTTCTTC.

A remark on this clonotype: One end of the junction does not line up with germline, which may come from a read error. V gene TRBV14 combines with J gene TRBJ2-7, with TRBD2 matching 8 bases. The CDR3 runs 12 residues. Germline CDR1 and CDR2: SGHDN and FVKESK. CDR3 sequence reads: CTSSPYGGVQYF. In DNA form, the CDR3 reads TGTACCAGCAGCCCCTACGGGGGGGTGCAGTACTTC.

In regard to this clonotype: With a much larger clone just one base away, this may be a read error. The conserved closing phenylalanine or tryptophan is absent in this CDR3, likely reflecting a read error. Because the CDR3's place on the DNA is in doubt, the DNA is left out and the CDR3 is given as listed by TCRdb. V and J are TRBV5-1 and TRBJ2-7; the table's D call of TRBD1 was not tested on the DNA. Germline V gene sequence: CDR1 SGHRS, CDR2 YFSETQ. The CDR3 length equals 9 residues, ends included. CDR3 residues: CASSTPGYL.

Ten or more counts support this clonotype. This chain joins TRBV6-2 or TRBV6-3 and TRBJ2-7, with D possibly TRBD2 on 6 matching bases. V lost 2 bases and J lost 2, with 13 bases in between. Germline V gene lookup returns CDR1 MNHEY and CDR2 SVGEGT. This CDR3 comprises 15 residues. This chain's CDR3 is CASSYGDFRAYEQYF. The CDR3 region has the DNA TGTGCCAGCAGTTACGGGGACTTCAGGGCCTACGAGCAGTACTTC.

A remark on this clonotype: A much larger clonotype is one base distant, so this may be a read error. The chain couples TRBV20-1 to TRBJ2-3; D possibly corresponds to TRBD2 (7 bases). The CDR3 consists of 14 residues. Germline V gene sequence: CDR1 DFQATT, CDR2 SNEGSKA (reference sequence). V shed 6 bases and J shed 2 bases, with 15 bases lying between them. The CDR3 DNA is TGCAGTGCGGAGGGGGGGGAACTCACAGATACGCAGTATTTT. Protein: CSAEGGELTDTQYF.

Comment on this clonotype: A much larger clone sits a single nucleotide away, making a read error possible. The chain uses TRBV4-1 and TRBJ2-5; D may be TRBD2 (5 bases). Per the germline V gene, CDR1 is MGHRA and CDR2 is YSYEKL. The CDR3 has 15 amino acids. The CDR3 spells CDSSQETITGETQYF. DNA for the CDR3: TGCGACAGCAGCCAAGAGACGATCACGGGGGAGACCCAGTACTTC.

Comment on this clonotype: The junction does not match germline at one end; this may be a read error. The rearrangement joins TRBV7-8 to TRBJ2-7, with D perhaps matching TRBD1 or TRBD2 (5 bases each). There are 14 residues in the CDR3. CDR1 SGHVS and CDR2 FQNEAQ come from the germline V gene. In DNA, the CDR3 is TGCGCCAGCAGAAGGGACCTCCGTTCCCACGAGCGGTACTTC. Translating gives CASRRDLRSHERYF.

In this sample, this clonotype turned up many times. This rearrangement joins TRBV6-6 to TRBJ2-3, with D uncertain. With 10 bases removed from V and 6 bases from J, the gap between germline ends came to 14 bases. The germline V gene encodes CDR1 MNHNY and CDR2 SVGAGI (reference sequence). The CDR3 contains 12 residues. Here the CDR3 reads CAIGHGSDTQYF. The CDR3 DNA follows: TGTGCCATCGGGCACGGATCGGATACGCAGTATTTT.

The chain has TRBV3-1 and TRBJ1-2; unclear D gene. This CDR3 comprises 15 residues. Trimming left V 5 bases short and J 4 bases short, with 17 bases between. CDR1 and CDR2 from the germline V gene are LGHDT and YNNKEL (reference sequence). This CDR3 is CASSSGDSGLYGYTF. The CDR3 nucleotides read TGTGCCAGCAGCTCCGGGGATTCCGGACTCTATGGCTACACCTTC.

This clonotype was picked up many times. The CDR3 loop reads CASSDTPGQPPYEQYF. The DNA for the CDR3 is TGTGCCAGCAGTGACACACCGGGACAACCCCCCTACGAGCAGTACTTC. The V and J genes are TRBV6-5 and TRBJ2-7; the D gene is possibly TRBD1 (6 bases). Trimming took 5 bases from V and 2 from J, leaving 19 bases between them. CDR1 MNHEY and CDR2 SVGAGI come from the germline V gene. The CDR3 sequence is 16 residues long.

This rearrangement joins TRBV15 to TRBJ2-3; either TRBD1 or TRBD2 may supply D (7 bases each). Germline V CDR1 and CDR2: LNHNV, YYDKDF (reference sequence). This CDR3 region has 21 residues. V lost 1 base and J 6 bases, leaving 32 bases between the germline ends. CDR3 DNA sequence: TGTGCCACCAGCAGAGGTTTTGGGACAGAGGGCGCGGGGGCACTAGGGGATACGCAGTATTTT. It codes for CATSRGFGTEGAGALGDTQYF.

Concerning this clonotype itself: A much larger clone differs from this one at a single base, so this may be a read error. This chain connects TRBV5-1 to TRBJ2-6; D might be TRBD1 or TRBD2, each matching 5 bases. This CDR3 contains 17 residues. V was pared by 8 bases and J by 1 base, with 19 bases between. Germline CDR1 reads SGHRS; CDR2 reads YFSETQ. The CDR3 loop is CASLNRDGVSGANVLTF. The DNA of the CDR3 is TGCGCCAGTCTAAACCGGGACGGGGTTTCTGGGGCCAACGTCCTGACTTTC. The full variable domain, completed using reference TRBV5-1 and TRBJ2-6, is KAGVTQTPRYLIKTRGQQVTLSCSPISGHRSVSWYQQTPGQGLQFLFEYFSETQRNKGNFPGRFSGRQFSNSRSEMNVSTLELGDSALYLCASLNRDGVSGANVLTFGAGSRLTVL.